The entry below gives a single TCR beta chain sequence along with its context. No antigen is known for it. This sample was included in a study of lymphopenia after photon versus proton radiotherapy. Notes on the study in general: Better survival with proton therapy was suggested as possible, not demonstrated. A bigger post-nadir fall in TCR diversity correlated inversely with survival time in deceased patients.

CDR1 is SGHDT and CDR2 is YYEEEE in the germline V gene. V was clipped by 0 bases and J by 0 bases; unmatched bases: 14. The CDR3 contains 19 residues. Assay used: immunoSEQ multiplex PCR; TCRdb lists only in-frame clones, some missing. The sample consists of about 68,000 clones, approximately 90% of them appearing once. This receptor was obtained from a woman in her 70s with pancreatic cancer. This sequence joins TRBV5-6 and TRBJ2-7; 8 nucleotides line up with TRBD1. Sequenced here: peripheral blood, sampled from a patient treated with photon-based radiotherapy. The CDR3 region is CASSLARAGGYRSSYEQYF. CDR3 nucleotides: TGTGCCAGCAGCTTGGCCCGGGCAGGGGGCTACAGGAGCTCCTACGAGCAGTACTTC.